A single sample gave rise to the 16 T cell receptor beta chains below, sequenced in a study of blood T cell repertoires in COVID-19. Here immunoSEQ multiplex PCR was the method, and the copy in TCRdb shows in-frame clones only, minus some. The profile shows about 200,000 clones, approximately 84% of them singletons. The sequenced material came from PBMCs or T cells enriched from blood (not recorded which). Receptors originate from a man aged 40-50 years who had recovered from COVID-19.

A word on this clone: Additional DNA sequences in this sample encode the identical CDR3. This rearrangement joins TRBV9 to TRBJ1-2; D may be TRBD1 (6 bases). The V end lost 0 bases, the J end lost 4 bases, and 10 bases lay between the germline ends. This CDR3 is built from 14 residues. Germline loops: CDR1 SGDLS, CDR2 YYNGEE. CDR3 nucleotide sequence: TGTGCCAGCAGCGTAGGGGGGCGCAGCTATGGCTACACCTTC. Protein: CASSVGGRSYGYTF.

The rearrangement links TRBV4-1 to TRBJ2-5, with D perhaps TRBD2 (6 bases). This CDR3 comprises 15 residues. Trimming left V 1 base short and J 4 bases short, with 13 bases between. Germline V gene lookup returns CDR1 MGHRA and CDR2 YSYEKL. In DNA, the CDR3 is TGCGCCAGCAGCCAAGTATCTAGCGATCGAGAGACCCAGTACTTC. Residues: CASSQVSSDRETQYF.

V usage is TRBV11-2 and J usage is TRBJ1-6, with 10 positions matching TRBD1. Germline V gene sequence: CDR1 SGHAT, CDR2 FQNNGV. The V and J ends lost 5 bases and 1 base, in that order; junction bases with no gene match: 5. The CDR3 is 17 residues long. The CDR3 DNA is TGTGCCAGCAGCCGCAGACAGGGGGCATCCTATAATTCACCCCTCCACTTT. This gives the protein CASSRRQGASYNSPLHF.

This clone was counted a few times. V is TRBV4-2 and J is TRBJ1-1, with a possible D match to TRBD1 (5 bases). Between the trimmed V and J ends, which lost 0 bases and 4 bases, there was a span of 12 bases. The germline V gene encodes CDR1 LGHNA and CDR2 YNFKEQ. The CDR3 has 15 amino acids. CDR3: CASSQDPQGGTEAFF. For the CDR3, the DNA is TGTGCCAGCAGCCAAGACCCCCAGGGTGGCACTGAAGCTTTCTTT.

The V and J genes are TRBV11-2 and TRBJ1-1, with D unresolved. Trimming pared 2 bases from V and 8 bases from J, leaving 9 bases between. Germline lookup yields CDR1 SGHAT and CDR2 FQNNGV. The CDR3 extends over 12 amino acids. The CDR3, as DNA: TGTGCCAGCAGCTTAAAAGGCGGAGAAGCTTTCTTT. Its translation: CASSLKGGEAFF. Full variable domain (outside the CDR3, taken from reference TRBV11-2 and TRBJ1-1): EAGVAQSPRYKIIEKRQSVAFWCNPISGHATLYWYQQILGQGPKLLIQFQNNGVVDDSQLPKDRFSAERLKGVDSTLKIQPAKLEDSAVYLCASSLKGGEAFFGQGTRLTVV.

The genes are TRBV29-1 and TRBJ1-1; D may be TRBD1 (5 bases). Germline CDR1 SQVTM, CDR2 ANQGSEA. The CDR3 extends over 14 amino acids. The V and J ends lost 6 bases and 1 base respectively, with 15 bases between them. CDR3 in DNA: TGCAGCGTGGAGAACCAGCAGGGGAACACTGAAGCTTTCTTT. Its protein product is CSVENQQGNTEAFF.

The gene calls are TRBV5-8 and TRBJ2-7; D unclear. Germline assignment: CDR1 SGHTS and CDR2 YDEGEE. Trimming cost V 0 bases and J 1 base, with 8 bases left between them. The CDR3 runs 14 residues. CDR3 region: CASSLEGGSYEQYF. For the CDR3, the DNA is TGTGCCAGCAGCTTGGAAGGCGGTTCCTACGAGCAGTACTTC. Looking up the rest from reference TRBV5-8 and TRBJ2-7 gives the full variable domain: EAGVTQSPTHLIKTRGQQATLRCSPISGHTSVYWYQQALGLGLQFLLWYDEGEERNRGNFPPRFSGRQFPNYSSELNVNALELEDSALYLCASSLEGGSYEQYFGPGTRLTVT.

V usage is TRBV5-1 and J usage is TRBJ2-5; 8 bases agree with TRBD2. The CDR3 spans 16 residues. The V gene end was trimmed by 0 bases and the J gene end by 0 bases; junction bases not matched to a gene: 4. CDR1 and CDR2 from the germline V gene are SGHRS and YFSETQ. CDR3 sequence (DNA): TGCGCCAGCAGCTTGGTGGGGCGGGGGGACCAAGAGACCCAGTACTTC. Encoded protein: CASSLVGRGDQETQYF.

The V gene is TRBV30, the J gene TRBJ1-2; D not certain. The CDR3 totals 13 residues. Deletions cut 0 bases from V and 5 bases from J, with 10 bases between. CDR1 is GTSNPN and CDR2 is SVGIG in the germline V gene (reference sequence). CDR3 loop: CAWSVGPTYGYTF. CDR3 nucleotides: TGTGCCTGGAGTGTTGGGCCCACATATGGCTACACCTTC.

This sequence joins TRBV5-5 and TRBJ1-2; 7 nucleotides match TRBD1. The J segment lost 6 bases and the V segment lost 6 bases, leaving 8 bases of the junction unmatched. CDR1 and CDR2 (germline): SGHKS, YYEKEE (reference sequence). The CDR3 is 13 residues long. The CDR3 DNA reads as TGTGCCAGCAACCCTGACAGGGTCCATGGCTACACCTTC. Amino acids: CASNPDRVHGYTF.

The CDR3 bases are TGTGCCATCAGTTCGGTTCAGGCCGCGGGCGGAGAGCAGTTCTTC. Encoded protein: CAISSVQAAGGEQFF. The chain has TRBV10-3 and TRBJ2-1, with a tentative D call TRBD2 (5 bases). V shed 5 bases and J shed 10 bases, with 21 bases lying between them. The CDR3 is 15 residues long. The germline CDR1 and CDR2 sequences are ENHRY and SYGVKD.

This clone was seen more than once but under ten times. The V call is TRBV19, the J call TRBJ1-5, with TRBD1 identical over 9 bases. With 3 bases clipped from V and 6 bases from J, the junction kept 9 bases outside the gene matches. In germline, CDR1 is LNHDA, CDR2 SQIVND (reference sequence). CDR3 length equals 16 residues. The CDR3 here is CASSMFGTGRGQPQHF. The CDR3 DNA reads TGTGCCAGTAGTATGTTCGGGACAGGGAGGGGTCAGCCCCAGCATTTT. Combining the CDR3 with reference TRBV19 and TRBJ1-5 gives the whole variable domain DGGITQSPKYLFRKEGQNVTLSCEQNLNHDAMYWYRQDPGQGLRLIYYSQIVNDFQKGDIAEGYSVSREKKESFPLTVTSAQKNPTAFYLCASSMFGTGRGQPQHFGDGTRLSIL.

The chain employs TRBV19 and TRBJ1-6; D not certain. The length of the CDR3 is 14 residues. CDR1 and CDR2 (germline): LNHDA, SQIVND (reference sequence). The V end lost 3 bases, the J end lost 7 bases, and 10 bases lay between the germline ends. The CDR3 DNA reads TGTGCCAGTAGTATGAGAAGCGGAAATTCACCCCTCCACTTT. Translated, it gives CASSMRSGNSPLHF.

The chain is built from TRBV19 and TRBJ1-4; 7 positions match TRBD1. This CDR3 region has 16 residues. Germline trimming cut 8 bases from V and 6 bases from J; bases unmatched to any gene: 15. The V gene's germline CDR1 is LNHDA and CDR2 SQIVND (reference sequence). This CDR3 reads CASSPYPRDRYEKLFF. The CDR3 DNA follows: TGTGCCAGTTCCCCCTACCCCCGGGACAGATATGAAAAACTGTTTTTT.

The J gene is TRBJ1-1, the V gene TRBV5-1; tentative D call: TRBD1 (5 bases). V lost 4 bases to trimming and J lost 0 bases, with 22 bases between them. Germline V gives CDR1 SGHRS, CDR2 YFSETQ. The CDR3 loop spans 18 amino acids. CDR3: CASSRLEGARSLNTEAFF. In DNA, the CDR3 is TGCGCCAGCAGCCGCCTAGAAGGGGCGCGGTCGTTGAACACTGAAGCTTTCTTT.

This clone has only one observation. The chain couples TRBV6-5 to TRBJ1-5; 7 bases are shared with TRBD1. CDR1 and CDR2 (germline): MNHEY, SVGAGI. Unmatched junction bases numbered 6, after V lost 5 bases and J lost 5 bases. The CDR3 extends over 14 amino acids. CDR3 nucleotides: TGTGCCAGCAGTAGGCAGGGGGACTATCAGCCCCAGCATTTT. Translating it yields CASSRQGDYQPQHF.